The 5 T cell receptor beta chains below were found in one sample sequenced in a study of blood T cell repertoires in COVID-19. Using immunoSEQ multiplex PCR, the repertoire was profiled, and TCRdb retains in-frame clones only, with some absent. The table shows some 97,000 clones, with over 65% occurring only once. Sequencing was performed on peripheral blood. Every receptor here comes from a human donor in a cohort sampled during active COVID-19.

This chain connects TRBV9 to TRBJ1-1; 7 bases are shared with TRBD1. The CDR3 is made up of 14 amino acids. J lost 6 bases, V lost 4 bases, and 9 bases had no gene match. The germline V gene encodes CDR1 SGDLS and CDR2 YYNGEE. The CDR3: CASSPRGQDAEAFF. Written as DNA, the CDR3 is TGTGCCAGCAGCCCGAGGGGGCAGGACGCTGAAGCTTTCTTT.

The chain has TRBV5-1 and TRBJ2-7; D is perhaps TRBD2 (5 bases). The germline V and J ends were trimmed by 4 bases and 3 bases, with 11 bases remaining between them. The CDR3 length is 13 residues. Per the germline V gene, CDR1 is SGHRS and CDR2 is YFSETQ. The CDR3 here is CASSTGVNYEQYF. The CDR3 coding sequence is TGCGCCAGCAGCACCGGGGTTAACTACGAGCAGTACTTC.

The chain uses TRBV19 and TRBJ1-2; 10 bases are shared with TRBD1. Per germline, CDR1 LNHDA and CDR2 SQIVND (reference sequence). The CDR3 extends over 14 amino acids. V lost 0 bases and J lost 7; bases outside the gene matches: 2. CDR3 protein: CASSIDRTGGGYTF. The CDR3 DNA is TGTGCCAGTAGTATAGATCGGACAGGGGGTGGCTACACCTTC. Full variable domain (remainder filled in from reference TRBV19 and TRBJ1-2): DGGITQSPKYLFRKEGQNVTLSCEQNLNHDAMYWYRQDPGQGLRLIYYSQIVNDFQKGDIAEGYSVSREKKESFPLTVTSAQKNPTAFYLCASSIDRTGGGYTFGSGTRLTVV.

In this sample, this clone turned up a few times. The chain combines TRBV7-9 with TRBJ1-5; TRBD1 might be the D (6 bases). Trimming cost V 0 bases and J 7 bases, with 10 bases left between them. The CDR3 contains 14 residues. Germline V lookup: CDR1 SEHNR, CDR2 FQNEAQ (reference sequence). The CDR3 bases are TGTGCCAGCAGCTTAGCAGGGGGTCGGCAGCCCCAGCATTTT. Translating gives CASSLAGGRQPQHF. The entire variable domain, with the rest obtained from reference TRBV7-9 and TRBJ1-5, is as follows: DTGVSQNPRHKITKRGQNVTFRCDPISEHNRLYWYRQTLGQGPEFLTYFQNEAQLEKSRLLSDRFSAERPKGSFSTLEIQRTEQGDSAMYLCASSLAGGRQPQHFGDGTRLSIL.

V gene TRBV10-3 combines with J gene TRBJ2-5; D may be TRBD1 (5 bases). Germline CDR1 and CDR2: ENHRY and SYGVKD. V gave up 4 bases and J gave up 5 bases, with 8 bases separating them. The CDR3 sequence is 12 residues long. The CDR3 here is CAISGGIETQYF. CDR3 nucleotides: TGTGCCATCAGTGGGGGCATCGAGACCCAGTACTTC.